These 16 T cell receptor beta chains came from one sample sequenced in a study of immune evolution from preneoplasia to lung adenocarcinoma. The protocol was immunoSEQ multiplex PCR, while the TCRdb copy is restricted to in-frame clones and leaves out a portion. The sample has 35,000 or so clones, roughly 68% seen once; the top ten hold about 6%. The sequenced sample was FFPE invasive lung adenocarcinoma tissue. These receptors were collected from a person aged 60 to 70 with lung adenocarcinoma.

This clone was seen a handful of times. The rearrangement links TRBV7-9 to TRBJ1-2; D not resolved. This CDR3 contains 13 residues. Trimming removed 7 bases at V and 2 bases at J, with 11 bases between. The germline V gene has CDR1 SEHNR and CDR2 FQNEAQ (reference sequence). The CDR3 is CASTVDGNYGYTF. The CDR3 bases are TGTGCCAGCACCGTAGACGGAAACTATGGCTACACCTTC. Filled out from reference TRBV7-9 and TRBJ1-2, the complete variable domain reads DTGVSQNPRHKITKRGQNVTFRCDPISEHNRLYWYRQTLGQGPEFLTYFQNEAQLEKSRLLSDRFSAERPKGSFSTLEIQRTEQGDSAMYLCASTVDGNYGYTFGSGTRLTVV.

The DNA for the CDR3 is TGCGCCAGCAGTTCCCCTGAGACAGGGCGCACTGAAGCTTTCTTT. This sequence encodes CASSSPETGRTEAFF. The V gene is TRBV5-1, the J gene TRBJ1-1; 7 nucleotides match TRBD1. CDR1 and CDR2 from the germline V gene are SGHRS and YFSETQ. This CDR3 region has 15 residues. V shed 5 bases, J shed 4 bases, and the junction held 11 bases outside the gene matches.

J is TRBJ2-1 and V is TRBV28; 8 nucleotides align to TRBD2. V gave up 6 bases and J gave up 0 bases; unmatched junction bases: 16. This CDR3 spans 19 amino acids. Germline V gives CDR1 MDHEN, CDR2 SYDVKM. The CDR3 coding sequence is TGTGCCAGCAGCCTAAGCGGGAGTGGGGGCCCGAGCTCCTACAATGAGCAGTTCTTC. It encodes CASSLSGSGGPSSYNEQFF.

This clone has only a few counts. This sequence joins TRBV18 and TRBJ1-2; TRBD1 agrees at 11 bases. Germline values: CDR1 KGHSH, CDR2 LQKENI. The CDR3 is made up of 15 amino acids. V lost 4 bases, J lost 3 bases, and 4 bases stayed unmatched. The CDR3 loop is CASSRTGGADYGYTF. CDR3 in DNA: TGTGCCAGCTCACGGACAGGGGGCGCTGACTATGGCTACACCTTC. Full variable domain (missing parts from reference TRBV18 and TRBJ1-2): NAGVMQNPRHLVRRRGQEARLRCSPMKGHSHVYWYRQLPEEGLKFMVYLQKENIIDESGMPKERFSAEFPKEGPSILRIQQVVRGDSAAYFCASSRTGGADYGYTFGSGTRLTVV.

This rearrangement joins TRBV7-2 to TRBJ2-6; no clear D gene. Deletions cut 0 bases from V and 0 bases from J, with 3 bases between. There are 15 residues in the CDR3. Germline V gives CDR1 SGHTA, CDR2 FQGNSA. The CDR3 sequence: CASSLALSGANVLTF. The CDR3 region has the DNA TGTGCCAGCAGCTTAGCGCTCTCTGGGGCCAACGTCCTGACTTTC.

By frequency in the sample, this clone is medium-sized. The rearrangement links TRBV6-4 to TRBJ2-1, with TRBD2 matching 9 bases. Germline V gene data show CDR1 as MRHNA and CDR2 as SNTAGT. This CDR3 has 15 amino acids. The V and J ends lost 3 bases and 4 bases, in that order; junction bases with no gene match: 4. Here the CDR3 reads CASSEVAGEYNEQFF. As DNA, the CDR3 is TGTGCCAGCAGTGAAGTAGCGGGGGAGTACAATGAGCAGTTCTTC.

J is TRBJ1-3 and V is TRBV5-6; D unclear. V lost 0 bases to trimming and J lost 4 bases, with 8 bases between them. This CDR3 region has 14 residues. Germline assignment: CDR1 SGHDT and CDR2 YYEEEE. The CDR3 protein is CASSLGGTGNTIYF. The CDR3 bases are TGTGCCAGCAGCTTGGGCGGTACGGGAAACACCATATATTTT.

The gene calls are TRBV6-1 and TRBJ2-4, with D perhaps assigned TRBD1 or TRBD2 (6 bases each). Per germline, CDR1 MNHNS and CDR2 SASEGT. The CDR3 is 15 residues long. V was shortened by 3 bases and J by 6 bases, with 15 bases between the two germline ends. CDR3 DNA sequence: TGTGCCAGCAGTGAGTCCCCGGAGGGGGGAAACATTCAGTACTTC. It is translated as CASSESPEGGNIQYF.

This sequence joins TRBV5-4 and TRBJ2-7, with D possibly being TRBD1 or TRBD2 (5 bases each). This CDR3 comprises 13 residues. The V and J ends lost 5 bases and 7 bases respectively, with 16 bases between them. From germline, CDR1 is SGHNT and CDR2 YYREEE (reference sequence). CDR3 sequence reads: CASRQPGSGEQYF. The CDR3 coding sequence is TGTGCCAGCAGACAACCAGGGTCGGGAGAGCAGTACTTC. The full variable domain, with the rest looked up from reference TRBV5-4 and TRBJ2-7, is ETGVTQSPTHLIKTRGQQVTLRCSSQSGHNTVSWYQQALGQGPQFIFQYYREEENGRGNFPPRFSGLQFPNYSSELNVNALELDDSALYLCASRQPGSGEQYFGPGTRLTVT.

The chain is built from TRBV5-5 and TRBJ1-1, with D possibly matching TRBD1 (6 bases). Germline CDR1 and CDR2: SGHKS and YYEKEE (reference sequence). With 4 bases removed from V and 3 bases from J, the gap between germline ends came to 13 bases. The CDR3 runs 14 residues. The DNA of the CDR3 is TGTGCCAGCAGCCTCACAGGGCCCTACACTGAAGCTTTCTTT. Its protein product is CASSLTGPYTEAFF.

This chain joins TRBV28 and TRBJ1-1; no reliable D call. Per germline, CDR1 MDHEN and CDR2 SYDVKM. The CDR3 runs to 15 residues. Between the trimmed V and J ends, which lost 2 bases and 0 bases, there was a span of 10 bases. The CDR3 DNA sequence: TGTGCCAGCAGTTTAATTTCAGGTGTGAACACTGAAGCTTTCTTT. It encodes CASSLISGVNTEAFF.

This chain uses TRBV7-9 with TRBJ1-2, with TRBD1 matching 7 bases. CDR3 length: 14 amino acids. Per the germline V gene, CDR1 is SEHNR and CDR2 is FQNEAQ (reference sequence). Trimming took 7 bases from V and 8 from J; bases not matched to a gene: 13. The CDR3 DNA sequence: TGTGCCAGCAACAAATTAGACAGGGCGGCCGGCTACACCTTC. This sequence encodes CASNKLDRAAGYTF.

The table lists this clone with a few counts. The DNA of the CDR3 is TGTGCCAGCGGGGGAGGACAGAACACCGGGGAGCTGTTTTTT. It codes for CASGGGQNTGELFF. The chain employs TRBV21-1 and TRBJ2-2; the table calls TRBD2, which could not be checked here. TRBV21-1 is a pseudogene locus. The CDR3 covers 14 residues.

The chain has TRBV19 and TRBJ2-3, with unresolved D. V lost 7 bases, J lost 2 bases, and 10 bases lay in between. The CDR3 sequence is 13 residues long. From germline, CDR1 is LNHDA and CDR2 SQIVND (reference sequence). The CDR3 DNA is TGTGCCAGTAAGAGTTTAGACACAGATACGCAGTATTTT. It translates to CASKSLDTDTQYF.

V and J are TRBV4-1 and TRBJ2-2, with TRBD2 matching 10 bases. The germline gives CDR1 MGHRA, CDR2 YSYEKL. V shed 2 bases and J 6 bases; nucleotides not matched to a gene: 6. There are 16 residues in the CDR3. As DNA, the CDR3 is TGCGCCAGCAGCCAATTTGGGACTAGCGAAGCCGGGGAGCTGTTTTTT. Its protein product is CASSQFGTSEAGELFF.

The V and J genes are TRBV11-3 and TRBJ1-2; D gene ambiguous. There are 13 residues in the CDR3. V lost 0 bases and J 3 bases, leaving 5 bases between the germline ends. CDR1 is SGHNT, CDR2 YENEEA, per germline. The CDR3 reads CASSLDIYYGYTF. In DNA, the CDR3 is TGTGCCAGCAGCTTAGACATCTACTATGGCTACACCTTC.